The source of this T cell receptor (beta chain) is a study of monozygotic twins with inflammatory bowel disease. For this clonotype: Its matching antigen is unknown.

Germline assignment: CDR1 SGHKS and CDR2 YYEKEE (reference sequence). This CDR3 region has 14 residues. The study's findings and limits: Possibly because of limited power, concordant and discordant twins showed no difference in repertoire similarity. Healthy twins showed more clonotype sharing with others than IBD patients, especially patients with disease activity.

With the 5' RACE reads reprocessed, TCRdb shows one record per CDR3 protein and no DNA. Reported are 210,000 or so distinct CDR3 sequences; the ten largest clones contain 7.5% to 9.5%. The TCR sequence derives from a human donor with ulcerative colitis or Crohn's disease, or a healthy co-twin of an affected twin (not recorded which). The chain uses TRBV5-5 and TRBJ2-3; TCRdb outputs TRBD1, but without DNA this stays unchecked. Sequenced material: blood. The CDR3 sequence: CASSLEGHTDTQYF.